Following are 5 T cell receptor beta chains from one sample sequenced in a study of cytomegalovirus exposure and HLA in healthy donors. The PCR contained 60 Vbeta and 13 Jbeta primers. Data came from immunoSEQ multiplex PCR; TCRdb stores just in-frame clones and leaves some out. The sample shows under 120,000 clones, approximately 70% of them seen only once. Material: PBMCs. These receptors originate from a man aged 25-45 years in good health and CMV-seropositive.

The chain uses TRBV19 and TRBJ1-3; TRBD1 matches at 7 bases. The CDR3 extends over 16 amino acids. Germline assignment: CDR1 LNHDA and CDR2 SQIVND (reference sequence). The trim removed 5 bases at V and 0 bases at J, leaving 7 bases unmatched. The CDR3 region has the DNA TGTGCCAGTAGTTCTATCGGGACAGCCTCTGGAAACACCATATATTTT. Translated: CASSSIGTASGNTIYF.

V gene TRBV30 combines with J gene TRBJ2-2; D is perhaps TRBD2 (5 bases). CDR1 and CDR2 (germline): GTSNPN, SVGIG (reference sequence). The CDR3 sequence is 16 residues long. V was shortened by 3 bases and J by 3 bases, with 17 bases between the two germline ends. The CDR3, as DNA: TGTGCCTGGAGGACAACGGGGTGGATGGACACCGGGGAGCTGTTTTTT. This encodes CAWRTTGWMDTGELFF.

J is TRBJ2-7 and V is TRBV6-5; 8 bases are a match to TRBD1. This CDR3 is built from 14 residues. Germline loops: CDR1 MNHEY, CDR2 SVGAGI. V was pared by 9 bases and J by 6 bases, with 13 bases of the junction left unmatched. CDR3 residues: CASAPGTGEVEQYF. For the CDR3, the DNA is TGTGCCAGTGCCCCCGGGACAGGCGAAGTCGAGCAGTACTTC.

The CDR3 DNA reads TGTGCCAGCAGTGTCGCGATGAGTACTGAAGCTTTCTTT. Amino acid sequence: CASSVAMSTEAFF. The rearrangement uses TRBV6-4 and TRBJ1-1; D call uncertain. The CDR3 loop spans 13 amino acids. Trimming stripped 4 bases from V and 5 bases from J, with 11 bases between. The germline V gene has CDR1 MRHNA and CDR2 SNTAGT.

The chain couples TRBV19 to TRBJ1-1; perhaps TRBD1 as D (6 bases). Germline V gene sequence: CDR1 LNHDA, CDR2 SQIVND (reference sequence). V lost 8 bases to trimming and J lost 0 bases, with 7 bases between them. There are 12 residues in the CDR3. The CDR3 DNA sequence: TGTGCCAGTGGGACACTGAACACTGAAGCTTTCTTT. Residues: CASGTLNTEAFF.